A single sample is the source of the 31 T cell receptor beta chains below, sequenced in a study of monozygotic twins with inflammatory bowel disease. TCRdb re-analyzed the 5' RACE reads; it lists each CDR3 protein once, without DNA. This sample's table has approximately 390,000 distinct CDR3 sequences. What was sequenced was blood. Receptor source: a human donor with ulcerative colitis or Crohn's disease, or a healthy co-twin of an affected twin (not recorded which).

The chain employs TRBV7-9 and TRBJ1-1; TCRdb's D gene call, TRBD1, goes unchecked for lack of DNA. The CDR3 is 15 residues long. Germline V CDR1 and CDR2: SEHNR, FQNEAQ (reference sequence). This CDR3 reads CASSDRDRGVAEAFF.

The chain combines TRBV4-1 with TRBJ2-2; the TCRdb D gene call, TRBD1, has no DNA to confirm it. CDR1 and CDR2 (germline): MGHRA, YSYEKL. The CDR3 covers 14 residues. The CDR3 spells CASSGQTNTGELFF.

V gene TRBV6-5 combines with J gene TRBJ1-4. CDR3 length: 15 residues. CDR1 and CDR2 from the germline V gene are MNHEY and SVGAGI. CDR3 sequence: CASSYRGLANEKLFF.

The J gene is TRBJ2-6, the V gene TRBV28; checking the TCRdb D call of TRBD1 is not possible without DNA. Germline CDR1 and CDR2: MDHEN and SYDVKM. This CDR3 comprises 19 residues. CDR3 region: CASRLNRFGGENGANVLTF.

The V call is TRBV15, the J call TRBJ2-7; absent DNA, TCRdb's TRBD2 call cannot be checked. The CDR3 spans 15 residues. The germline V gene has CDR1 LNHNV and CDR2 YYDKDF (reference sequence). The CDR3 protein is CATSRGLAGLYEQYF.

This chain links TRBV3-1 with TRBJ2-7; TCRdb's assignment of TRBD1 cannot be checked, as there is no DNA. CDR1 is LGHDT, CDR2 YNNKEL, per germline (reference sequence). This CDR3 comprises 15 residues. CDR3 region: CASSQEVVGVDEQYF.

CDR3 region: CASSLSDTLEQYF. The chain is built from TRBV7-2 and TRBJ2-7. CDR3 length equals 13 residues. Germline V CDR1 and CDR2: SGHTA, FQGNSA.

The chain employs TRBV5-4 and TRBJ2-1; TCRdb designates TRBD2, a call that cannot be tested without DNA. CDR3 length equals 16 residues. Germline CDR1 reads SGHNT; CDR2 reads YYREEE (reference sequence). CDR3 region: CASSMSGSHSYNGQFF.

This chain links TRBV10-3 with TRBJ1-5; TCRdb's assignment of TRBD1 cannot be checked, as there is no DNA. The V gene's germline CDR1 is ENHRY and CDR2 SYGVKD. This CDR3 comprises 13 residues. CDR3 sequence reads: CAITAGPNQPQHF.

The rearrangement links TRBV5-1 to TRBJ2-4; TCRdb's D call, TRBD2, is unchecked because there is no DNA. CDR3 length: 18 residues. Germline V gene lookup returns CDR1 SGHRS and CDR2 YFSETQ. CDR3 loop: CASSPAIAGSVAKNIQYF.

This chain connects TRBV20-1 to TRBJ2-3; the D gene TCRdb calls, TRBD1, cannot be checked with no DNA. This CDR3 has 16 residues. CDR1 DFQATT and CDR2 SNEGSKA come from the germline V gene (reference sequence). The CDR3: CSAPKGGSGSTDTQYF.

The chain uses TRBV27 and TRBJ2-7; TCRdb selects TRBD2, and the lack of DNA leaves this call unchecked. The CDR3 runs to 14 residues. Germline CDR1 is MNHEY and CDR2 is SMNVEV (reference sequence). This CDR3 reads CASSFGVSAYEQYF.

The genes are TRBV6-1 and TRBJ2-7. Germline V gene sequence: CDR1 MNHNS, CDR2 SASEGT. The CDR3 covers 15 residues. The CDR3 spells CASSENTGSSAEQYF.

The rearrangement links TRBV7-9 to TRBJ2-7; the TCRdb call, TRBD2, lacks DNA for checking. This CDR3 is built from 15 residues. The V gene's germline CDR1 is SEHNR and CDR2 FQNEAQ (reference sequence). CDR3 protein: CASSSGEGLAATQYF.

The chain recombines TRBV12-3 or TRBV12-4 with TRBJ2-1; lacking DNA, the TRBD1 call made by TCRdb goes unchecked. This CDR3 has 14 residues. CDR3 region: CASSFGTVVNEQFF.

V gene TRBV15 combines with J gene TRBJ2-5. The CDR3 loop spans 13 amino acids. Germline assignment: CDR1 LNHNV and CDR2 YYDKDF (reference sequence). CDR3 sequence: CATSRGGRETQYF. The full variable domain, its missing parts supplied by reference TRBV15 and TRBJ2-5, is DAMVIQNPRYQVTQFGKPVTLSCSQTLNHNVMYWYQQKSSQAPKLLFHYYDKDFNNEADTPDNFQSRRPNTSFCFLDIRSPGLGDTAMYLCATSRGGRETQYFGPGTRLLVL.

The V gene is TRBV24-1, the J gene TRBJ2-2; lacking DNA, the TRBD1 call made by TCRdb goes unchecked. This CDR3 region has 13 residues. Per germline, CDR1 KGHDR and CDR2 SFDVKD. CDR3 region: CATSAGTPGELFF.

V and J are TRBV7-8 and TRBJ2-7. Germline CDR1 reads SGHVS; CDR2 reads FQNEAQ. The CDR3 runs 12 residues. The CDR3 spells CASAFFQDEQYF. Combining the CDR3 with reference TRBV7-8 and TRBJ2-7 gives the whole variable domain GAGVSQSPRYKVAKRGQDVALRCDPISGHVSLFWYQQALGQGPEFLTYFQNEAQLDKSGLPSDRFFAERPEGSVSTLKIQRTQQEDSAVYLCASAFFQDEQYFGPGTRLTVT.

The rearrangement links TRBV10-3 to TRBJ2-1; TCRdb reports TRBD1, a call that lacks DNA to check it against. The CDR3 loop spans 12 amino acids. The germline V gene encodes CDR1 ENHRY and CDR2 SYGVKD. The CDR3 region is CANGQGLHEQFF.

This chain links TRBV9 with TRBJ1-5. Germline CDR1 is SGDLS and CDR2 is YYNGEE. The CDR3 loop spans 15 amino acids. The CDR3 spells CASSERLSINQPQHF.

The chain combines TRBV18 with TRBJ2-5; TCRdb outputs TRBD2, but without DNA this stays unchecked. The germline V gene has CDR1 KGHSH and CDR2 LQKENI. There are 15 residues in the CDR3. This CDR3 is CASSGGPRGGETQYF.

The chain carries TRBV24-1 and TRBJ2-1. The CDR3 length is 12 residues. Germline V gene lookup returns CDR1 KGHDR and CDR2 SFDVKD. The CDR3 sequence is CATSETGREQFF.

The rearrangement links TRBV24-1 to TRBJ2-1; TCRdb lists TRBD1, though no DNA is available to test this call. Per germline, CDR1 KGHDR and CDR2 SFDVKD. The CDR3 spans 15 residues. CDR3 region: CATSDPGQGTDEQFF.

This chain joins TRBV7-2 and TRBJ2-5; TCRdb reports TRBD1, a call that lacks DNA to check it against. CDR3 size: 14 residues. Germline CDR1 and CDR2: SGHTA and FQGNSA. The CDR3 region is CASSSKQVVETQYF.

The V and J genes are TRBV10-3 and TRBJ1-2; no DNA is available, so the TRBD1 call from TCRdb remains unchecked. The germline V gene has CDR1 ENHRY and CDR2 SYGVKD. The CDR3 covers 17 residues. The CDR3 here is CAISESHMTVFNYGYTF.

This chain joins TRBV18 and TRBJ1-6; the D call from TCRdb, TRBD1, cannot be confirmed without DNA. Per the germline V gene, CDR1 is KGHSH and CDR2 is LQKENI. The CDR3 has 15 residues. CDR3 residues: CASSPGQVGNSPLHF.

The chain links TRBV20-1 to TRBJ2-5; no DNA is available, so the TRBD1 call from TCRdb remains unchecked. The germline V gene has CDR1 DFQATT and CDR2 SNEGSKA (reference sequence). The CDR3 is made up of 14 amino acids. This chain's CDR3 is CSATDKTGMETQYF.

The chain is built from TRBV5-1 and TRBJ1-1. Germline lookup yields CDR1 SGHRS and CDR2 YFSETQ. This CDR3 spans 13 amino acids. The CDR3 sequence is CASTLGLNTEAFF.

This chain connects TRBV20-1 to TRBJ1-2; the D call of TRBD1 rests on TCRdb alone, since no DNA is present to check it. Germline CDR1 DFQATT, CDR2 SNEGSKA (reference sequence). The CDR3 length is 14 residues. CDR3 loop: CSPTTRDQNYGYTF.

V gene TRBV7-3 combines with J gene TRBJ1-2; the D call of TRBD1 rests on TCRdb alone, since no DNA is present to check it. The CDR3 is made up of 14 amino acids. Germline V gene sequence: CDR1 SGHTA, CDR2 FQGTGA. The CDR3: CASSLTPGNYGYTF.

The genes are TRBV5-1 and TRBJ2-7; TCRdb lists TRBD2, though no DNA is available to test this call. The germline V gene encodes CDR1 SGHRS and CDR2 YFSETQ. This CDR3 is built from 17 residues. The CDR3 sequence: CASSLDLGRALSYEQYF.